What follows is one T cell receptor beta chain and its context. This sample is drawn from a study of blood T cells in healthy people across ages. Whole-study context: About one barcoded beta molecule per two T cells came from capture by template switching.

Then a second PCR, running about 6 to 12 cycles, was carried out with a sample-barcoded 5' primer and a J-beta primer mix. TCRdb independently ran MiXCR on the 5' RACE reads; one entry per CDR3 protein. The sample records 800,000 to 1,300,000 distinct CDR3 sequences, almost 25% being singletons. The CDR3 is made up of 14 amino acids. CDR1 SGDLS and CDR2 YYNGEE come from the germline V gene. These data were likewise used in another study, on T cells of mothers and their children.

This clonotype was sampled from a girl aged 2 to 10 in good health. Sequencing used blood. The gene calls are TRBV9 and TRBJ2-1; D is perhaps TRBD1 (5 bases). The DNA end is more similar to TRBJ2-5, so the J call may be wrong. The chain's CDR3 is CASSVADGAETQYF. Here the CDR3 DNA reads TGTGCCAGCAGCGTAGCCGATGGGGCTGAGACCCAGTACTTC.